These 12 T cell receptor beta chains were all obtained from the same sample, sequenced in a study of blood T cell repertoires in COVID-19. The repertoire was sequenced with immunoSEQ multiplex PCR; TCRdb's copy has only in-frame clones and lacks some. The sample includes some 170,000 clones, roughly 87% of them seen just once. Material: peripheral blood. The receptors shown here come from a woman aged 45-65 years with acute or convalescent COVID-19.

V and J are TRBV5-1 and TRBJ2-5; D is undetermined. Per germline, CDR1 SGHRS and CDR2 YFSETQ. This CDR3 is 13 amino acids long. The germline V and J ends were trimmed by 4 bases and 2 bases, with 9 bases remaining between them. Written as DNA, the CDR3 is TGCGCCAGCAGCCTGGCAGTTCAAGAGACCCAGTACTTC. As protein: CASSLAVQETQYF. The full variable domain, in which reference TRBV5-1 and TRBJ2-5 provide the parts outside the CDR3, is KAGVTQTPRYLIKTRGQQVTLSCSPISGHRSVSWYQQTPGQGLQFLFEYFSETQRNKGNFPGRFSGRQFSNSRSEMNVSTLELGDSALYLCASSLAVQETQYFGPGTRLLVL.

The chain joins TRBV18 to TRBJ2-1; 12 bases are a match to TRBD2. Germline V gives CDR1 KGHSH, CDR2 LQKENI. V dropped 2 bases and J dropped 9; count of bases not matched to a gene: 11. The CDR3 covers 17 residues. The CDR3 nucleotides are TGTGCCAGCTCACCAAAGGAAGTGCTAGCGGGAGGGGTTGAGCAGTTCTTC. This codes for CASSPKEVLAGGVEQFF.

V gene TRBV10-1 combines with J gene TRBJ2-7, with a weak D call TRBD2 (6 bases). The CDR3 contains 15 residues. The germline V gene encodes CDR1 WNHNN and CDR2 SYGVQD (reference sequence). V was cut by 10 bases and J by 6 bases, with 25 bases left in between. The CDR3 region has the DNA TGCGCCACGAGAGTCGGGAGACAAAGGGCCTCCGAGCAGTACTTC. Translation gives CATRVGRQRASEQYF.

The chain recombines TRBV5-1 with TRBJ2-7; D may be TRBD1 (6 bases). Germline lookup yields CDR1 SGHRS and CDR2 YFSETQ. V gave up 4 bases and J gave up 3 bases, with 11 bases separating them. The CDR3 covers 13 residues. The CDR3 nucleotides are TGCGCCAGCAGCCAACAAGGGGGCTACGAGCAGTACTTC. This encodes CASSQQGGYEQYF.

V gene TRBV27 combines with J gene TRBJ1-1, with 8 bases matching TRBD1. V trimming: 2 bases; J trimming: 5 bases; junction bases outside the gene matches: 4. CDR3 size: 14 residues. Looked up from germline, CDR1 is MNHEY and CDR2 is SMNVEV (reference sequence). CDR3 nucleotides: TGTGCCAGCAGTTTACGGACAGGGATGACTGAAGCTTTCTTT. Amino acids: CASSLRTGMTEAFF.

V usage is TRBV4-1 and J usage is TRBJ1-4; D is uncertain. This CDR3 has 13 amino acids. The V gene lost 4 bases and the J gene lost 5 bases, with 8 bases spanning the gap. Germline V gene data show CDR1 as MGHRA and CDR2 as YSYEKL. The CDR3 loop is CASSPAANEKLFF. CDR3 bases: TGCGCCAGCAGCCCAGCAGCGAATGAAAAACTGTTTTTT.

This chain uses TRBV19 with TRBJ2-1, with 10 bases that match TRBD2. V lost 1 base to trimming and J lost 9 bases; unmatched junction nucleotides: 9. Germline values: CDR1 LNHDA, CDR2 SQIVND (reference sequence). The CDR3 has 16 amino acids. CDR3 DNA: TGTGCCAGTAGTATAGGGAGAAGCGGGGGGGCCAGTGAGCAGTTCTTC. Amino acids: CASSIGRSGGASEQFF.

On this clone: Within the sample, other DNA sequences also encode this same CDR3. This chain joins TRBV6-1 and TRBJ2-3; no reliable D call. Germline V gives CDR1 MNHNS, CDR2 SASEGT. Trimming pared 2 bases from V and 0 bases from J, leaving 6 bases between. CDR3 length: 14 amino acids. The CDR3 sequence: CASSERGSTDTQYF. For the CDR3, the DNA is TGTGCCAGCAGTGAAAGAGGCAGCACAGATACGCAGTATTTT.

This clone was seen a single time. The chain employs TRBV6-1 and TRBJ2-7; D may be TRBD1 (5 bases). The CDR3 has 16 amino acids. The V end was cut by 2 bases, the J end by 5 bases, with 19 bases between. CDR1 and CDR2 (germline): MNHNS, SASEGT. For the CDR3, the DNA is TGTGCCAGCAGTGAATTGGTTGGCAGGGTGGGGAACGAGCAGTACTTC. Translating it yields CASSELVGRVGNEQYF.

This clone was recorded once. DNA for the CDR3: TGTGCCAGCTCACCAAGGGACAGCTACAATGAGCAGTTCTTC. Translation gives CASSPRDSYNEQFF. The genes are TRBV18 and TRBJ2-1; 7 bases map to TRBD1. The CDR3 consists of 14 residues. Germline V gives CDR1 KGHSH, CDR2 LQKENI. Trimming at V came to 2 bases and at J to 3 bases, leaving 1 base not matched to a gene.

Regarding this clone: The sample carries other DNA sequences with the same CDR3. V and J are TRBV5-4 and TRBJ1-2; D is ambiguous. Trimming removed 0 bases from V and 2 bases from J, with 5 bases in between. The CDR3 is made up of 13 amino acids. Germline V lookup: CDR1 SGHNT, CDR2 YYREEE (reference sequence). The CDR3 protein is CASSLGGNYGYTF. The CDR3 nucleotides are TGTGCCAGCAGCTTGGGAGGGAACTATGGCTACACCTTC.

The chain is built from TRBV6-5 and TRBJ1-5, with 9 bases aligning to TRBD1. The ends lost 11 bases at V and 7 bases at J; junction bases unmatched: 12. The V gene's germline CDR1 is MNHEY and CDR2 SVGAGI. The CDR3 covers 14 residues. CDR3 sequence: CASTGTGTGQPQHF. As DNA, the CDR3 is TGTGCCTCGACCGGGACAGGGACCGGACAGCCCCAGCATTTT.